The text below deals with one T cell receptor beta chain. Its target is unknown. This entry belongs to a study of cytomegalovirus exposure and HLA in healthy donors. For the study at large: Across 300 to 400 genotyped donors, more than 75% landed in the Caucasian-associated ancestry cluster. Whole-study results and caveats: Immune exposure information comprised only CMV serostatus. Both high specificity and high sensitivity reportedly marked the classifier's diagnosis of cytomegalovirus status. Later on, an analysis showed TCR association rates differing by HLA locus, with DRB1 the most and HLA-C the fewest.

The PCR contained 60 Vbeta and 13 Jbeta primers. Assay used: immunoSEQ multiplex PCR; TCRdb lists only in-frame clones, some missing. The profile shows roughly 130,000 clones, roughly 74% of them singletons. The ends were cut back, 4 bases at V and 2 bases at J, with 26 bases in the middle. This CDR3 comprises 19 residues. The germline CDR1 and CDR2 sequences are SGHAT and FQNNGV. Material: PBMCs. The clonotype originates from a woman aged 50 to 60 in good health and CMV-seropositive. The V call is TRBV11-2, the J call TRBJ1-2; no reliable D call. The CDR3 spells CASSSLGLRSENRNYGYTF. For the CDR3, the DNA is TGTGCCAGCAGCTCTCTCGGACTGCGCAGCGAAAACCGGAACTATGGCTACACCTTC.